This T cell receptor beta chain is from a study of T-cell memory formation after mild COVID-19. Study-level results: Detection of some responders pre-infection suggested pre-existing cross-reactive memory T cells participated. Contracting clones from day 15 to 85 had balanced CD4/CD8; later expanders favoured CD4+.

A single record per CDR3 protein comes from TCRdb applying MiXCR to the 5' RACE reads. This sample has around 340,000 distinct CDR3 sequences, with 10% to 15% found just once. About this clonotype itself: What it recognizes is unknown.

The V end was cut by 3 bases, the J end by 6 bases, with 9 bases between. Looked up from germline, CDR1 is MNHEY and CDR2 is SMNVEV (reference sequence). The CDR3 has 12 amino acids. Sequencing was carried out using PBMCs or a T cell subset sorted from them (not recorded which). The V and J genes are TRBV27 and TRBJ2-7; D unclear. This receptor was taken from a man between 18 and 35 years old who had mild COVID-19 (a few samples of this study predate the infection). Cell type and time point are not known. This CDR3 reads CASSFIGREQYF. For the CDR3, the DNA is TGTGCCAGCAGTTTCATCGGGCGCGAGCAGTACTTC.